This is a list of T cell receptor beta chains from one sample in a study of post-analysis software for immune sequencing data. TCRdb re-analysed the PCR reads in MiXCR, keeping a single row per CDR3 protein. In the table there are 550,000 to 700,000 distinct CDR3 sequences, roughly 46% of which are singletons. Sequenced: blood. Receptor source: a girl under 18 with multiple sclerosis. Both conserved end residues are part of each CDR3. The D gene is left open where the match is weak. Size values are once, few and many counts, or a class for expanded clones, and some rows have none.

J: TRBJ2-3
D: TRBD2
V: TRBV20-1
size: once
length: 14
CDR3: CSARPNSGTDTQYF
DNA: TGCAGTGCTAGACCTAATAGCGGGACAGATACGCAGTATTTT

J: TRBJ1-5
D: NA
V: TRBV5-1
size: few
length: 15
CDR3: CASSAGTDSNQPQHF
DNA: TGCGCCAGCAGCGCTGGGACGGATAGCAATCAGCCCCAGCATTTT

J: TRBJ2-3
D: TRBD2
V: TRBV6-4
size: once
length: 17
CDR3: CASKRSGGALNTDTQYF
DNA: TGTGCCAGCAAACGGAGCGGGGGGGCCTTGAACACAGATACGCAGTATTTT

J: TRBJ2-1
D: NA
V: TRBV24-1
size: NA
length: 10
CDR3: CATSDLRLFF
DNA: TGTGCCACCAGTGATTTAAGGTTGTTCTTC

J: TRBJ2-3
D: NA
V: TRBV6-5
size: NA
length: 11
CDR3: CAAQGTDTQYF
DNA: TGTGCCGCCCAGGGAACAGATACGCAGTATTTT

J: TRBJ1-1
D: TRBD1
V: TRBV6-5
size: NA
length: 16
CDR3: CASSYGDRGPNTEAFF
DNA: TGTGCCAGCAGTTACGGTGACAGGGGACCGAACACTGAAGCTTTCTTT

J: TRBJ1-5
D: TRBD1
V: TRBV7-8
size: few
length: 15
CDR3: CASSSRDSITEPQHF
DNA: TGTGCCAGCAGCTCCCGGGACAGTATCACGGAGCCCCAGCATTTT

J: TRBJ1-5
D: NA
V: TRBV6-5
size: NA
length: 14
CDR3: CASSYDISNQPQHF
DNA: TGTGCCAGCAGTTACGACATAAGCAATCAGCCCCAGCATTTT

J: TRBJ2-3
D: NA
V: TRBV20-1
size: NA
length: 15
CDR3: CSASVPGVDTDKQYF
DNA: TGCAGTGCTAGTGTACCAGGGGTTGACACAGATAAGCAGTATTTT

J: TRBJ1-1
D: TRBD1
V: TRBV3-1
size: NA
length: 15
CDR3: CASSPTGTGGPEAFF
DNA: TGTGCCAGCAGCCCCACTGGGACAGGGGGTCCTGAAGCTTTCTTT

J: TRBJ2-3
D: TRBD2
V: TRBV28
size: NA
length: 14
CDR3: CASTAAGVIDTQYF
DNA: TGTGCCAGCACCGCAGCGGGGGTGATAGATACGCAGTATTTT

J: TRBJ2-1
D: NA
V: TRBV9
size: NA
length: 12
CDR3: CASSVVPERQFF
DNA: TGTGCCAGCAGCGTAGTCCCCGAGAGGCAGTTCTTC

J: TRBJ1-1
D: TRBD1
V: TRBV5-5
size: NA
length: 15
CDR3: CASSSARTGHTEAFF
DNA: TGTGCCAGCAGCTCCGCTAGGACAGGACACACTGAAGCTTTCTTT

J: TRBJ2-3
D: NA
V: TRBV12-3/TRBV12-4
size: NA
length: 11
CDR3: CASRLGNTQYF
DNA: TGTGCCAGCAGGCTCGGGAATACGCAGTATTTT

J: TRBJ2-5
D: NA
V: TRBV12-3/TRBV12-4
size: NA
length: 12
CDR3: CASTRVQGTQYF
DNA: TGTGCCAGCACCCGGGTGCAGGGGACCCAGTACTTC

J: TRBJ1-1
D: NA
V: TRBV7-6
size: NA
length: 13
CDR3: CASSLGRQTEAFF
DNA: TGTGCCAGCAGCTTAGGACGCCAGACGGAAGCTTTCTTT

J: TRBJ2-1
D: NA
V: TRBV3-1
size: NA
length: 11
CDR3: CASSLNREQFF
DNA: TGTGCCAGCAGCCTGAATAGGGAGCAGTTCTTC

J: TRBJ2-7
D: NA
V: TRBV30
size: NA
length: 14
CDR3: CAWSVAQGPYEQYF
DNA: TGTGCCTGGAGTGTGGCTCAAGGACCCTACGAGCAGTACTTC

J: TRBJ2-1
D: NA
V: TRBV5-6
size: NA
length: 15
CDR3: CASSFQGRDYNEQFF
DNA: TGTGCCAGCAGCTTCCAAGGGCGGGACTACAATGAGCAGTTCTTC

J: TRBJ2-1
D: TRBD2
V: TRBV5-1
size: few
length: 16
CDR3: CASSLGLSGGINEQFF
DNA: TGCGCCAGCAGCTTGGGACTTAGCGGGGGGATCAATGAGCAGTTCTTC

J: TRBJ2-7
D: TRBD2
V: TRBV7-8
size: few
length: 15
CDR3: CASSPASGRTYEQYF
DNA: TGTGCCAGCAGCCCCGCTAGCGGGCGTACCTACGAGCAGTACTTC

J: TRBJ2-7
D: NA
V: TRBV13
size: few
length: 14
CDR3: CASSSLGTAYEQYF
DNA: TGTGCCAGCAGCTCTCTGGGGACCGCTTACGAGCAGTACTTC

J: TRBJ1-1
D: TRBD1
V: TRBV20-1
size: NA
length: 13
CDR3: CSAITGVGPEAFF
DNA: TGCAGTGCTATTACAGGGGTGGGCCCTGAAGCTTTCTTT

J: TRBJ2-7
D: NA
V: TRBV6-5
size: NA
length: 13
CDR3: CASSQTRTYEQYF
DNA: TGTGCCAGCAGTCAGACTCGAACCTACGAGCAGTACTTC

J: TRBJ2-7
D: TRBD2
V: TRBV10-3
size: NA
length: 15
CDR3: CAISETGTSGYEQYF
DNA: TGTGCCATCAGTGAGACCGGGACTAGCGGGTACGAGCAGTACTTC

J: TRBJ2-7
D: TRBD2
V: TRBV3-1
size: NA
length: 14
CDR3: CACSPGLASYEQYF
DNA: TGTGCCTGCAGCCCCGGACTAGCCTCCTACGAGCAGTACTTC

J: TRBJ1-2
D: NA
V: TRBV7-9
size: few
length: 16
CDR3: CASSQDWGQNNYGYTF
DNA: TGTGCCAGCAGTCAGGACTGGGGCCAAAATAACTATGGCTACACCTTC

J: TRBJ2-5
D: TRBD2
V: TRBV5-1
size: NA
length: 14
CDR3: CASSTGTNGETQYF
DNA: TGCGCCAGCAGCACGGGGACTAACGGCGAGACCCAGTACTTC

J: TRBJ2-7
D: TRBD1
V: TRBV3-1
size: few
length: 14
CDR3: CASSLSGTGDEQYF
DNA: TGTGCCAGCAGCCTATCAGGGACAGGGGACGAGCAGTACTTC

J: TRBJ2-3
D: NA
V: TRBV29-1
size: NA
length: 12
CDR3: CSAVKDWDTQYF
DNA: TGCAGCGCTGTCAAGGATTGGGATACGCAGTATTTT

J: TRBJ2-7
D: NA
V: TRBV5-5
size: NA
length: 13
CDR3: CASSLFMSYEQYF
DNA: TGTGCCAGCAGCTTGTTCATGTCCTACGAGCAGTACTTC

J: TRBJ2-7
D: TRBD1
V: TRBV6-1
size: few
length: 17
CDR3: CASRFAPGTGATYEQYF
DNA: TGTGCCAGCAGATTCGCTCCCGGGACAGGGGCGACCTACGAGCAGTACTTC

J: TRBJ2-5
D: TRBD2
V: TRBV5-1
size: NA
length: 16
CDR3: CASSFGLAGPSETQYF
DNA: TGCGCCAGCAGCTTTGGGCTAGCGGGCCCATCGGAGACCCAGTACTTC

J: TRBJ2-1
D: TRBD2
V: TRBV11-2
size: NA
length: 16
CDR3: CASRLLWRGARDEQFF
DNA: TGTGCCAGCAGATTACTCTGGCGGGGGGCCAGGGATGAGCAGTTCTTC

J: TRBJ2-3
D: TRBD2
V: TRBV3-1
size: NA
length: 15
CDR3: CASSKLAGVTDTQYF
DNA: TGTGCCAGCAGCAAACTAGCGGGGGTAACAGATACGCAGTATTTT

J: TRBJ2-7
D: NA
V: TRBV7-9
size: NA
length: 16
CDR3: CASSLSVGVSSYEQYF
DNA: TGTGCCAGCAGCTTATCCGTGGGAGTTAGCTCCTACGAGCAGTACTTC

J: TRBJ2-1
D: NA
V: TRBV5-1
size: NA
length: 15
CDR3: CASSLAQVRTNEQFF
DNA: TGCGCCAGCAGCTTGGCGCAGGTGAGGACTAATGAGCAGTTCTTC

J: TRBJ2-7
D: NA
V: TRBV28
size: few
length: 14
CDR3: CASRPGGGYDEQYF
DNA: TGTGCCAGCAGACCAGGAGGGGGTTACGACGAGCAGTACTTC

J: TRBJ2-3
D: NA
V: TRBV20-1
size: NA
length: 14
CDR3: CSGATGDDTDTQYF
DNA: TGCAGTGGGGCGACAGGAGATGACACAGATACGCAGTATTTT

J: TRBJ1-1
D: TRBD1
V: TRBV29-1
size: few
length: 12
CDR3: CSVVTGVTEAFF
DNA: TGCAGCGTAGTAACAGGGGTGACTGAAGCTTTCTTT

J: TRBJ1-2
D: NA
V: TRBV20-1
size: few
length: 15
CDR3: CSAQTTGTGGSGYTF
DNA: TGCAGTGCTCAAACAACCGGGACTGGGGGATCTGGCTACACCTTC

J: TRBJ2-7
D: TRBD2
V: TRBV27
size: NA
length: 17
CDR3: CASSFRLAGRGSYEQYF
DNA: TGTGCCAGCAGTTTCCGACTAGCGGGCCGCGGCTCCTACGAGCAGTACTTC

J: TRBJ1-2
D: TRBD1
V: TRBV4-2
size: NA
length: 16
CDR3: CASSQDQGALNYGYTF
DNA: TGTGCCAGCAGCCAAGATCAGGGGGCCCTTAACTATGGCTACACCTTC

J: TRBJ2-5
D: NA
V: TRBV11-1
size: few
length: 14
CDR3: CASSLDLSQETQYF
DNA: TGTGCCAGCAGCTTAGACCTAAGCCAAGAGACCCAGTACTTC

J: TRBJ1-2
D: TRBD1
V: TRBV12-3/TRBV12-4
size: NA
length: 14
CDR3: CASSLDRAYGGYTF
DNA: TGTGCCAGCAGTTTGGACAGGGCCTATGGTGGCTACACCTTC